The 10 T cell receptor beta chains below were found in one sample sequenced in a study of T cells in Graves' hyperthyroidism and ophthalmopathy. RNA transcripts yielded amplified TCR beta CDR3 regions. When the TCR CDR3 underwent first-round RT-PCR, the HTBI primer set was used. Via MiXCR, TCRdb re-called the multiplex PCR reads, giving one row per CDR3 protein. The sample records 560,000 or so distinct CDR3 sequences, 40% to 55% being singletons. Material for sequencing was peripheral blood or thyroid tissue (not recorded which). The origin of the receptors is a woman younger than 30 with Graves' hyperthyroidism.

The V and J genes are TRBV7-2 and TRBJ2-2, with D possibly TRBD2 on 6 matching bases. Germline values: CDR1 SGHTA, CDR2 FQGNSA. This CDR3 spans 16 amino acids. V was trimmed by 3 bases and J by 4 bases, leaving 15 bases between them. DNA for the CDR3: TGTGCCAGCAGCTTGGACGGGAGTGCTAGCACCGGGGAGCTGTTTTTT. Protein: CASSLDGSASTGELFF.

This chain uses TRBV19 with TRBJ1-5; 7 bases match TRBD1. V gave up 6 bases and J gave up 3 bases; unmatched junction bases: 8. The CDR3 sequence is 15 residues long. Per the germline V gene, CDR1 is LNHDA and CDR2 is SQIVND (reference sequence). In nucleotides, the CDR3 is TGTGCCAGTAGACGTGACAGGGCAACCAATCAGCCCCAGCATTTT. This translates into CASRRDRATNQPQHF.

This clonotype was picked up a small number of times. V is TRBV7-9 and J is TRBJ2-5, with 7 positions matching TRBD2. J lost 5 bases, V lost 4 bases, and 10 bases had no gene match. Germline V gene lookup returns CDR1 SEHNR and CDR2 FQNEAQ (reference sequence). The CDR3 has 15 residues. CDR3 bases: TGTGCCAGCAGCTGGGAGGGGCACAAAGGGGAGACCCAGTACTTC. This sequence encodes CASSWEGHKGETQYF.

This clonotype occurred many times. This chain connects TRBV10-3 to TRBJ1-4; 7 nucleotides line up with TRBD1. The germline CDR1 and CDR2 sequences are ENHRY and SYGVKD. Unmatched junction bases numbered 6, after V lost 3 bases and J lost 8 bases. CDR3 length: 14 amino acids. CDR3 nucleotides: TGTGCCATCAGTGACCCCGGGACAGACGAAAAACTGTTTTTT. Amino acids: CAISDPGTDEKLFF.

This clonotype appeared a few times. V gene TRBV25-1 combines with J gene TRBJ1-2; no clear D. V was trimmed by 7 bases and J by 10 bases, leaving 25 bases between them. Looked up from germline, CDR1 is MGHDK and CDR2 is SYGVNS. The CDR3 runs 15 residues. CDR3 sequence (DNA): TGTGCCAGCAAGGAAGCACCGAGCGGACTATCAGACTACACCTTC. Protein sequence: CASKEAPSGLSDYTF.

The V gene is TRBV2, the J gene TRBJ1-1; no reliable D call. The CDR3 covers 13 residues. Trimming took off 1 base at V and 7 bases at J, with 10 bases between the two ends. Per germline, CDR1 SNHLY and CDR2 FYNNEI. This CDR3 is CASSEGEHGEAFF. CDR3 bases: TGTGCCAGCAGTGAAGGGGAACACGGTGAAGCTTTCTTT.

There are many counts of this clonotype. The chain uses TRBV29-1 and TRBJ2-5, with D perhaps TRBD2 (5 bases). V lost 0 bases, J lost 1 base, and 12 bases lay in between. CDR1 and CDR2 (germline): SQVTM, ANQGSEA. The CDR3 sequence is 15 residues long. Here the CDR3 reads CSVEEEASIQETQYF. The CDR3 DNA reads TGCAGCGTTGAAGAGGAGGCATCCATCCAAGAGACCCAGTACTTC.

V is TRBV25-1 and J is TRBJ1-6; perhaps TRBD1 as D (5 bases). The CDR3 runs to 15 residues. Germline V gives CDR1 MGHDK, CDR2 SYGVNS. Trimming took off 2 bases at V and 10 bases at J, with 15 bases between the two ends. This CDR3 reads CASSENEGTRSPLHF. CDR3 DNA sequence: TGTGCCAGCAGTGAAAATGAAGGGACGAGATCACCCCTCCACTTT.

The gene calls are TRBV10-2 and TRBJ2-5, with a tentative D call TRBD1 (6 bases). The end of the DNA fits TRBJ2-7 better, so the J call may be wrong. The CDR3 contains 12 residues. Germline V gene sequence: CDR1 WSHSY, CDR2 SAAADI. The DNA of the CDR3 is TGCGCCAGCACCTTGGACAGCCTCGAGCAGTACTTC. Encoded protein: CASTLDSLEQYF.

The chain employs TRBV7-9 and TRBJ2-5, with 8 bases fitting TRBD1. The CDR3 spans 16 residues. Germline CDR1 reads SEHNR; CDR2 reads FQNEAQ (reference sequence). Trimming cost V 2 bases and J 5 bases; bases outside gene matches: 10. The CDR3, as DNA: TGTGCCAGCAGCTTATTCGGACAGGGCGGAGGGGAGACCCAGTACTTC. Translating it yields CASSLFGQGGGETQYF. Together with reference TRBV7-9 and TRBJ2-5, the CDR3 gives the full variable domain: DTGVSQNPRHKITKRGQNVTFRCDPISEHNRLYWYRQTLGQGPEFLTYFQNEAQLEKSRLLSDRFSAERPKGSFSTLEIQRTEQGDSAMYLCASSLFGQGGGETQYFGPGTRLLVL.